Reported below is one T cell receptor beta chain. Other DNA sequences of this sample code for an identical CDR3. This sample was included in a study of blood T cell repertoires in COVID-19. Across the study: Researchers got acute and convalescent COVID-19 samples from the United States, Italy and Spain.

Profiled with immunoSEQ multiplex PCR; TCRdb holds only in-frame clones, not every one. The sample has roughly 100,000 clones; over 75% are singletons. Per germline, CDR1 MNHEY and CDR2 SVGAGI. Trimming at V came to 2 bases and at J to 0 bases, leaving 0 bases not matched to a gene. The CDR3 is 15 amino acids. The sequencing input was peripheral blood. The chain is built from TRBV6-5 and TRBJ2-7; 11 nucleotides match TRBD2. This TCR was recovered from a human donor in a cohort sampled during active COVID-19. The CDR3 reads CASSYTSGSSYEQYF. CDR3 sequence (DNA): TGTGCCAGCAGTTACACTAGCGGGAGCTCCTACGAGCAGTACTTC.